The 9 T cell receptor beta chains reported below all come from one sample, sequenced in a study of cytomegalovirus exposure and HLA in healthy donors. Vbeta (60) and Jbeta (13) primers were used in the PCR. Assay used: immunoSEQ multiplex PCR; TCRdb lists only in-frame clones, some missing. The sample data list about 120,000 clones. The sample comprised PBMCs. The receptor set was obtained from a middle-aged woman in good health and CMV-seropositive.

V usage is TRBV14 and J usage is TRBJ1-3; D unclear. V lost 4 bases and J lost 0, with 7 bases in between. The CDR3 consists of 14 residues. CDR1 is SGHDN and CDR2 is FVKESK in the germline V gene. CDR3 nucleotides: TGTGCCAGCAGCCCCCGGTACTCTGGAAACACCATATATTTT. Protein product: CASSPRYSGNTIYF.

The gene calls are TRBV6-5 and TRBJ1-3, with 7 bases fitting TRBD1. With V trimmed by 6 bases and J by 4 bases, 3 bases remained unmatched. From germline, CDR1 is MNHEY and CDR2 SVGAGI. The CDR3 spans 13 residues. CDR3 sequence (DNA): TGTGCCAGCAGACAGGGGTTGGGAAACACCATATATTTT. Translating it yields CASRQGLGNTIYF.

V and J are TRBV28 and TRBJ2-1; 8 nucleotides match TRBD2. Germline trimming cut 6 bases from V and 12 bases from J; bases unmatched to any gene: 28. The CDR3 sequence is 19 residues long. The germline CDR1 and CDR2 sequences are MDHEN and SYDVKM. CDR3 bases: TGTGCCAGCAGGGATCCGGGACTAGTCACTTACAGGCGCCCCGGGGCGCAGTTCTTC. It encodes CASRDPGLVTYRRPGAQFF.

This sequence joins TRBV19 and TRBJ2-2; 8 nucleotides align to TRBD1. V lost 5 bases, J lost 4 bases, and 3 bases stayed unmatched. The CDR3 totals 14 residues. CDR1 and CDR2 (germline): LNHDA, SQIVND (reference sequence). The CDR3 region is CASSQGASTGELFF. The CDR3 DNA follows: TGTGCCAGTAGTCAGGGGGCTAGCACCGGGGAGCTGTTTTTT.

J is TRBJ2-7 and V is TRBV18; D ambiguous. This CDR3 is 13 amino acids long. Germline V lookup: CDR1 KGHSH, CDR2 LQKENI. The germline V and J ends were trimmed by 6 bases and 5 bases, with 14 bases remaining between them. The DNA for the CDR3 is TGTGCCAGCTCCCCGACTTCTACTCACGAGCAGTACTTC. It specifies CASSPTSTHEQYF.

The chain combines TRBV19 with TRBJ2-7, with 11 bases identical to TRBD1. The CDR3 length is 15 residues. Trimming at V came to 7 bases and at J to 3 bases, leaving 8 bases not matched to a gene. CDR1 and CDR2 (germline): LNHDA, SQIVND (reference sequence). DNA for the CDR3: TGTGCCAGTAATTCTCCGGGACAGGGGGTCTACGAGCAGTACTTC. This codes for CASNSPGQGVYEQYF.

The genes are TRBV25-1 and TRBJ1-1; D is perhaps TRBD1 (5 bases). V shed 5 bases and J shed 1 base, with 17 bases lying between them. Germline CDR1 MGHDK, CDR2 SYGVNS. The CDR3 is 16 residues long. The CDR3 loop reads CASSHPSDQGNTEAFF. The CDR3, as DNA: TGTGCCAGCAGTCACCCCTCGGACCAGGGGAACACTGAAGCTTTCTTT.

CDR3 sequence reads: CASRGRNQPQHF. The DNA for the CDR3 is TGTGCCAGTAGGGGGAGAAATCAGCCCCAGCATTTT. The chain couples TRBV19 to TRBJ1-5; D call uncertain. Germline loops: CDR1 LNHDA, CDR2 SQIVND (reference sequence). The CDR3 has 12 residues. V lost 6 bases and J 4 bases, leaving 7 bases between the germline ends.

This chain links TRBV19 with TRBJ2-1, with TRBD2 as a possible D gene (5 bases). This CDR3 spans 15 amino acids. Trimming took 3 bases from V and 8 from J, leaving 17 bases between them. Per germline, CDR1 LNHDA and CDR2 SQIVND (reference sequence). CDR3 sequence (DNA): TGTGCCAGTAGTATCTCCGGAAACCGGGAAGATGAGCAGTTCTTC. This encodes CASSISGNREDEQFF.